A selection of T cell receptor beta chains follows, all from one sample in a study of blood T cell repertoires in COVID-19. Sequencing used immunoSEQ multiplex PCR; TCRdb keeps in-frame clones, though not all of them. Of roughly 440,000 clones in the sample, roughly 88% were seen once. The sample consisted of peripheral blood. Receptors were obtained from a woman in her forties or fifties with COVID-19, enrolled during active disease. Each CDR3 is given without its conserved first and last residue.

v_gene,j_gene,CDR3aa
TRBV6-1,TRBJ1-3,ASSEGSSGNTIY
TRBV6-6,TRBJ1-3,ASSPRGSSGNTIY
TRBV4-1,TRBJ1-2,ASSQDPPVL
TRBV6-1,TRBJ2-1,ASSDPPIRVHNEQF
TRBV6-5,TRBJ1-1,ASSYSGVTEAF
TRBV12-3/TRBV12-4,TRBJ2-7,ASRSSGGYEQY
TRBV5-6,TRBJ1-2,ASSPMAGTTNYGYT
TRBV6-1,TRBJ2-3,ASSEPGGRGTDTQY
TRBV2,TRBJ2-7,ASRRGTGGLSRLAATYEQY
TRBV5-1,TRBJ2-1,ASSVGLAGNEQF
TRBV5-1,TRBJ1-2,ASSSYRTANYGYT
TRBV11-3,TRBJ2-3,ASSLRETSGWRGTDTQY
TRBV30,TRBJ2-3,AWSRIGTSGDLASTDTQY
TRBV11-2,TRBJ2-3,ASSLDLLGEGTQY
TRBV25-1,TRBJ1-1,ASSDTLILEAF